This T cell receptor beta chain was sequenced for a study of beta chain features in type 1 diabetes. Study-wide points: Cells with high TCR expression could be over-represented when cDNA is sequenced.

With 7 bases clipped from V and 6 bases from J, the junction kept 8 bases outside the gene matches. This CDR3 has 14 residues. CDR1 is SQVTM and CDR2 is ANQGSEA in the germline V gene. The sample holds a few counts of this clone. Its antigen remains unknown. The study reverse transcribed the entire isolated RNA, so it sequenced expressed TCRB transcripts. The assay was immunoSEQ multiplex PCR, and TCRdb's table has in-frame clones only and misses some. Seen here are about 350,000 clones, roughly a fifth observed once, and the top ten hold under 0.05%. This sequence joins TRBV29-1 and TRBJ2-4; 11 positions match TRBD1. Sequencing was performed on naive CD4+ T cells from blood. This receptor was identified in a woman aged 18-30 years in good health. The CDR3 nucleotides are TGCAGCGCTGGGGGGGGGACAGGGGGAAACATTCAGTACTTC. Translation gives CSAGGGTGGNIQYF.